Listed below are T cell receptor beta chains from one sample, sequenced in a study of blood T cell repertoires in COVID-19. The protocol was immunoSEQ multiplex PCR, while the TCRdb copy is restricted to in-frame clones and leaves out a portion. The top ten hold about a sixth of the sample, which has about 76,000 clones, less than 90% seen once. What was sequenced was peripheral blood. These receptors were collected from a human donor in a cohort sampled during active COVID-19. Each CDR3 is given with its conserved first and last residue. Each record gives: D gene, clone size, V gene, J gene, CDR3 DNA, CDR3 protein. The D gene is left open where the match is weak. Rows may omit the clone size; those that give it use once, few, many or a size class.

NA	NA	TRBV7-3	TRBJ2-1	TGTGCCAGCAGCCCCAACGGGCAGGGGACCTACAATGAGCAGTTCTTC	CASSPNGQGTYNEQFF
NA	NA	TRBV5-4	TRBJ2-5	TGTGCCAGCAGCTTGGGACTGAAAGAGACCCAGTACTTC	CASSLGLKETQYF
NA	NA	TRBV18	TRBJ2-1	TGTGCCAGCTCTCCCTCCTACGGGAGTTCCTACAATGAGCAGTTCTTC	CASSPSYGSSYNEQFF
TRBD1	NA	TRBV5-1	TRBJ2-3	TGCGCCAGCCGATATAGGGGACAGCCCACAGATACGCAGTATTTT	CASRYRGQPTDTQYF
TRBD1	NA	TRBV19	TRBJ1-3	TGTGCCAGTAGTCCCTTGACAGGGGAAAGGAGAAACACCATATATTTT	CASSPLTGERRNTIYF
TRBD2	few	TRBV4-1	TRBJ2-7	TGCGCCAGCAGCCAATACTCCGGGGGGATCTACGAGCAGTACTTC	CASSQYSGGIYEQYF
NA	NA	TRBV9	TRBJ2-1	TGTGCCAGCAGCGTAGGCCACAGGTTTCTCCATGAGCAGTTCTTC	CASSVGHRFLHEQFF
NA	NA	TRBV18	TRBJ2-7	TGTGCCAGCTCACGGACAGCCTCCGATGAGCAGTACTTC	CASSRTASDEQYF
TRBD1	NA	TRBV5-1	TRBJ1-3	TGCGCCAGCAGGAGTCCGGGACAGGGGTCTGGAAACACCATATATTTT	CASRSPGQGSGNTIYF
TRBD2	NA	TRBV11-3	TRBJ2-1	TGTGCCAGCAGCTTCAGGACTAGCGGGCCTACTGAGCAGTTCTTC	CASSFRTSGPTEQFF
TRBD1	NA	TRBV12-3/TRBV12-4	TRBJ2-7	TGTGCCAGCAGTTCACGACAGGGTTACGAGCAGTACTTC	CASSSRQGYEQYF
TRBD2	NA	TRBV6-2/TRBV6-3	TRBJ2-1	TGTGCCAGCAGTTACTCCGGGACTAGCGGGATCTACAATGAGCAGTTCTTC	CASSYSGTSGIYNEQFF
TRBD1	NA	TRBV10-2	TRBJ1-6	TGCGCCAGCAGTGAAGGTGGGACAGAAAGTTTATATAATTCACCCCTCCACTTT	CASSEGGTESLYNSPLHF
NA	NA	TRBV7-2	TRBJ2-5	TGTGCCAGCAGCTTAAGGTCAGGCGAGACCCAGTACTTC	CASSLRSGETQYF
NA	NA	TRBV6-5	TRBJ1-2	TGTGCCAGCAGTTACTCCCCAGGTAGAACTAACTATGGCTACACCTTC	CASSYSPGRTNYGYTF
TRBD1	NA	TRBV7-2	TRBJ2-1	TGTGCCAGCAGGTCTGACAGGGGCTCCTACAATGAGCAGTTCTTC	CASRSDRGSYNEQFF
TRBD2	NA	TRBV7-2	TRBJ2-7	TGTGCCAGCAGCTTAGACAGCGGGGGTACCTACGAGCAGTACTTC	CASSLDSGGTYEQYF
NA	NA	TRBV28	TRBJ2-7	TGTGCCAGCAGTTGGACAACACGCTACGAGCAGTACTTC	CASSWTTRYEQYF
NA	once	TRBV18	TRBJ2-7	TGTGCCAGCTCACCCCACCGGGATTCCCTCTACGAGCAGTACTTC	CASSPHRDSLYEQYF
TRBD1	NA	TRBV5-1	TRBJ2-1	TGCGCCAGCAGCTTGAATCGACAGGGTTCGGGCGATGAGCAGTTCTTC	CASSLNRQGSGDEQFF
TRBD2	NA	TRBV3-1/TRBV3-2	TRBJ2-3	TGTGCCAGCACCCTAGTAGGCGGGAGGGGCACAGATACGCAGTATTTT	CASTLVGGRGTDTQYF
TRBD1	NA	TRBV4-1	TRBJ2-7	TGCGCCAGCAGCCCGAAACCGGGACAGGGCTCCTACGAGCAGTACTTC	CASSPKPGQGSYEQYF
NA	NA	TRBV5-4	TRBJ2-1	TGTGCCAGCAGCCCTCACCAAGAATCGGGCAATGAGCAGTTCTTC	CASSPHQESGNEQFF
NA	NA	TRBV18	TRBJ2-7	TGTGCCAGCTCCCGGGACTGGGAGGTAGACGAGCAGTACTTC	CASSRDWEVDEQYF
TRBD1	NA	TRBV19	TRBJ1-2	TGTGCCAGTAGTCGTAGTGGACAGGGCTCCTATGGCTACACCTTC	CASSRSGQGSYGYTF
TRBD1	NA	TRBV7-2	TRBJ1-5	TGTGCCAGCAGCAAGCGAGGACAGGCCGGACGTCAGCCCCAGCATTTT	CASSKRGQAGRQPQHF
NA	NA	TRBV9	TRBJ2-1	TGTGCCAGCAGCGTACGAGATTACAATGAGCAGTTCTTC	CASSVRDYNEQFF
TRBD2	NA	TRBV28	TRBJ2-7	TGTGCCAGCAGTTTCCTCCTCCCAGGCCCCCGGTCGGGAGGCTCCTACGAGCAGTACTTC	CASSFLLPGPRSGGSYEQYF
NA	NA	TRBV5-8	TRBJ2-7	TGTGCCAGCATCGTCTCCTACGAGCAGTACTTC	CASIVSYEQYF
NA	once	TRBV19	TRBJ1-2	TGTGCCAGTAGTGGGCCGCGTCGCAGTAATTTGGGCTACACCTTC	CASSGPRRSNLGYTF
TRBD1	NA	TRBV18	TRBJ1-5	TGTGCCAGCTCACCCGGACAGGGCAATCAGCCCCAGCATTTT	CASSPGQGNQPQHF
NA	NA	TRBV28	TRBJ1-1	TGTGCCAGCAGTTTATATGGGGGGTTTGGTCTTGGGGCTTTCTTT	CASSLYGGFGLGAFF
NA	NA	TRBV27	TRBJ2-6	TGTGCCAGCAAGGAGGGGTTTTCTGGGGCCAACGTCCTGACTTTC	CASKEGFSGANVLTF
NA	NA	TRBV7-3	TRBJ2-7	TGTGCCAGCAGCCCTCACGACAGGAGCTACGAGCAGTACTTC	CASSPHDRSYEQYF
TRBD2	once	TRBV4-2	TRBJ2-1	TGTGCCAGCAGCCATACCCTAGCGGGGGGGGGCTCCTACAATGAGCAGTTCTTC	CASSHTLAGGGSYNEQFF
TRBD1	NA	TRBV24-1	TRBJ1-2	TGTGCCACCAGTGACCCGACAGGGGAAGTTACTGGCTACACCTTC	CATSDPTGEVTGYTF
NA	NA	TRBV30	TRBJ1-2	TGTGCCTGGATCCTCGTCGCGGGGGGAAACTATGGCTACACCTTC	CAWILVAGGNYGYTF
TRBD1	NA	TRBV9	TRBJ2-1	TGTGCCAGCAGCATGTACAGGGGGCGGGATGAGCAGTTCTTC	CASSMYRGRDEQFF
NA	NA	TRBV7-2	TRBJ1-6	TGTGCCAGCAGCTTAGGACAGAATAATTCACCCCTCCACTTT	CASSLGQNNSPLHF
NA	NA	TRBV7-2	TRBJ1-5	TGTGCCAGCAGCTTAGCCAACAGCCTTAATCAGCCCCAGCATTTT	CASSLANSLNQPQHF
TRBD2	NA	TRBV29-1	TRBJ2-7	TGCAGCGTTCTGGGACTAGCGGGAAAAACCTCCGAGCAGTACTTC	CSVLGLAGKTSEQYF
TRBD1	NA	TRBV6-6	TRBJ2-7	TGTGCCAGCAGTCGCCGGCTTTGGGGACAGCGCTCCTACGAGCAGTACTTC	CASSRRLWGQRSYEQYF
TRBD2	once	TRBV6-4	TRBJ2-7	TGTGCCAGCAGCGCGTTAACCGGGGGCGGGGGGCTAACTACGTACGAGCAGTACTTC	CASSALTGGGGLTTYEQYF
TRBD1	few	TRBV6-2/TRBV6-3	TRBJ2-7	TGTGCCAGCAGTTACGGAGCAGGGGGCTGGTCCACCTACGAGCAGTACTTC	CASSYGAGGWSTYEQYF
TRBD1	NA	TRBV6-6	TRBJ2-6	TGCGACCGGGACAGGCCGTTAGGGGCCAACATCCTGACTTTC	CDRDRPLGANILTF
NA	NA	TRBV5-1	TRBJ2-2	TGCGCCAGCAGTAGGAGGGAAGTGAACGGGGAGCTGTTTTTT	CASSRREVNGELFF
NA	once	TRBV5-1	TRBJ1-5	TGCGCCAGCAGCTTTAGGGCAGGGGATCAGCCCCAGCATTTT	CASSFRAGDQPQHF
NA	once	TRBV7-2	TRBJ2-7	TGTGCCAGCAGCTTAGAGGGGATCTCCTACGAGCAGTACTTC	CASSLEGISYEQYF
TRBD1	NA	TRBV7-3	TRBJ2-2	TGTGCCAGCAGCCCCGGGACAGGGTTAACCGGGGAGCTGTTTTTT	CASSPGTGLTGELFF
TRBD2	once	TRBV19	TRBJ2-7	TGTGCCAGTAGTATCCCATTAGCGGGCATGTACGAGCAGTACTTC	CASSIPLAGMYEQYF